This entry concerns a single T cell receptor beta chain. Its antigen is unknown. The entry originates in a study of CD8 T cells in Susac syndrome. General study points: Individuals included in the TCR sequencing and HLA analysis were acknowledged by the study to be relatively few in number.

The CDR3 covers 16 residues. Germline V lookup: CDR1 MGHRA, CDR2 YSYEKL. The V and J ends lost 0 bases and 3 bases respectively, with 15 bases between them. An input of roughly 0.5 to 1 ug of RNA was subjected to reverse transcription using random hexamers. Amplification of TCR beta CDR3 spanned 54 Vbeta and 13 Jbeta via immunoSEQ multiplex PCR. MiXCR was run by TCRdb on the immunoSEQ multiplex PCR reads, yielding one entry per CDR3 protein. Of some 90,000 distinct CDR3 sequences listed, around 93% are singletons. CD8+ and CD4+ T cells circulating in blood were sequenced for TCR beta. The sample consisted of CD8+ T cells from PBMCs. The chain employs TRBV4-1 and TRBJ2-7; D gene ambiguous. This clonotype originated in a human donor in good health. The CDR3 DNA sequence: TGCGCCAGCAGCCAAGATGGTGAAGGGATTCTCTACGAGCAGTACTTC. Translation: CASSQDGEGILYEQYF.